This T cell receptor beta chain was profiled in a study of early T cells in non-severe SARS-CoV-2 infection. In the study overall: The sequenced material was bulk RNA from unsorted whole blood, and its chains were unpaired. Notes on the study in general: Private and CD4 specificities were missed by VDJdb matching, which favored anti-spike CD8 responses.

The germline V gene encodes CDR1 MNHNS and CDR2 SASEGT. The V segment lost 7 bases and the J segment 4 bases; nucleotides outside the gene matches: 5. There are 14 residues in the CDR3. Individual cDNA molecules each received unique molecular identifiers attached to them. TCRdb re-derived calls from the 5' RACE reads in MiXCR, one entry per CDR3 protein. The repertoire holds 35,000 to 45,000 distinct CDR3 sequences, with approximately 6.1% as singletons. This clonotype has ten or more counts. Its antigen is not identified. This receptor was obtained from an adult who was a healthcare worker with PCR-confirmed SARS-CoV-2 infection or an uninfected control (not recorded which). Sequenced material: whole blood. The chain couples TRBV6-1 to TRBJ2-1; 9 positions match TRBD1. DNA of the CDR3: TGTGCCAGCACCCGGGACAGGGTGTACAATGAGCAGTTCTTC. Its translation is CASTRDRVYNEQFF.